The 22 T cell receptor beta chains below all came from one sample that was sequenced in a study of cytotoxic CD8 clonotypes in ibrutinib-treated CLL. Clones were sequenced by immunoSEQ multiplex PCR, and TCRdb holds only the in-frame ones, with some missing. This sample has hundreds of thousands of clones; under 75% occur once, and the top ten carry over 15%. The sample was PBMCs, taken after 24 months of ibrutinib treatment. The receptors were gathered from a human donor with chronic lymphocytic leukemia.

The chain recombines TRBV7-9 with TRBJ2-1, with 8 nucleotides matching TRBD2. V trimming: 6 bases; J trimming: 8 bases; junction bases outside the gene matches: 9. CDR3 length: 14 residues. Germline lookup yields CDR1 SEHNR and CDR2 FQNEAQ (reference sequence). The CDR3 loop reads CASRSAGVGYEQFF. As DNA, the CDR3 is TGTGCCAGCAGATCAGCGGGAGTTGGATATGAGCAGTTCTTC.

This clone was counted a few times. The rearrangement joins TRBV5-1 to TRBJ1-1; D is undetermined. The V end lost 6 bases, the J end lost 5 bases, and 11 bases lay between the germline ends. Germline V gives CDR1 SGHRS, CDR2 YFSETQ. The CDR3 spans 12 residues. The CDR3 loop is CASTLAGTEAFF. The DNA for the CDR3 is TGCGCCAGCACCCTGGCGGGTACTGAAGCTTTCTTT.

The chain employs TRBV2 and TRBJ1-1; D call uncertain. Trimming pared 6 bases from V and 4 bases from J, leaving 27 bases between. Germline V gene sequence: CDR1 SNHLY, CDR2 FYNNEI. This CDR3 region has 18 residues. CDR3 DNA: TGTGCCAGCAGCTCCGCCACCGATACCCGGGGTTGGAGCACTGAAGCTTTCTTT. It yields the protein CASSSATDTRGWSTEAFF.

CDR3 in amino acids: CAWTQDARNQPQHF. The CDR3 coding sequence is TGTGCCTGGACCCAGGACGCAAGAAATCAGCCCCAGCATTTT. The chain is built from TRBV30 and TRBJ1-5; D remains unclear. CDR1 GTSNPN and CDR2 SVGIG come from the germline V gene (reference sequence). V gave up 4 bases and J gave up 4 bases, with 14 bases separating them. This CDR3 region has 14 residues. Filled out from reference TRBV30 and TRBJ1-5, the complete variable domain reads SQTIHQWPATLVQPVGSPLSLECTVEGTSNPNLYWYRQAAGRGLQLLFYSVGIGQISSEVPQNLSASRPQDRQFILSSKKLLLSDSGFYLCAWTQDARNQPQHFGDGTRLSIL.

In its sample, this clone was seen a few times. This chain links TRBV27 with TRBJ2-7; D possibly matches TRBD1 or TRBD2 (6 bases each). CDR3 length: 15 amino acids. Germline assignment: CDR1 MNHEY and CDR2 SMNVEV (reference sequence). V shed 6 bases and J shed 2 bases, with 17 bases lying between them. The DNA for the CDR3 is TGTGCCAGCAGCCCCCAGGGGACTCTTGCCTACGAGCAGTACTTC. Its translation: CASSPQGTLAYEQYF.

As regards this clone: Relative to the germline gene, one junction end is altered; a read error may explain this. This chain uses TRBV5-1 with TRBJ1-1; 7 bases map to TRBD1. Germline V gene data show CDR1 as SGHRS and CDR2 as YFSETQ. CDR3 length: 14 amino acids. The CDR3 coding sequence is TGCGCCAGCAGTTTGGGGGACAGATCGGCTGAAGCTTTCTTT. Its translation is CASSLGDRSAEAFF. Full variable domain (remainder filled in from reference TRBV5-1 and TRBJ1-1): KAGVTQTPRYLIKTRGQQVTLSCSPISGHRSVSWYQQTPGQGLQFLFEYFSETQRNKGNFPGRFSGRQFSNSRSEMNVSTLELGDSALYLCASSLGDRSAEAFFGQGTRLTVV.

V and J are TRBV28 and TRBJ2-7; D gene uncertain. Between the trimmed V and J ends, which lost 6 bases and 5 bases, there was a span of 14 bases. In germline, CDR1 is MDHEN, CDR2 SYDVKM. The CDR3 spans 13 residues. Here the CDR3 reads CASRLQPRDEQYF. The CDR3 DNA reads as TGTGCCAGCAGGCTACAGCCACGGGACGAGCAGTACTTC.

The V and J genes are TRBV19 and TRBJ1-1; D remains ambiguous. Per germline, CDR1 LNHDA and CDR2 SQIVND (reference sequence). CDR3 length equals 14 residues. Between the trimmed V and J ends, which lost 1 base and 6 bases, there was a span of 12 bases. This chain's CDR3 is CASSIGHRTSEAFF. The CDR3 DNA is TGTGCCAGTAGTATAGGTCACAGAACCTCTGAAGCTTTCTTT.

The sample holds one count of this clone. The chain carries TRBV21-1 and TRBJ2-3. TRBV21-1 is a pseudogene. This CDR3 region has 14 residues. The CDR3 sequence: CASSKIDGRDTQYF. CDR3 in DNA: TGTGCCAGCAGCAAAATAGACGGTAGGGATACGCAGTATTTT.

DNA of the CDR3: TGTGCCAGCAGTGGGCAGGGGTTAGCCTACGAGCAGTACTTC. Translated: CASSGQGLAYEQYF. V is TRBV25-1 and J is TRBJ2-7; D is perhaps TRBD1 (6 bases). Germline CDR1 reads MGHDK; CDR2 reads SYGVNS. Trimming took 4 bases from V and 2 from J, leaving 12 bases between them. This CDR3 contains 14 residues.

The rearrangement links TRBV11-2 to TRBJ1-1, with D unresolved. Germline V gene data show CDR1 as SGHAT and CDR2 as FQNNGV. The CDR3 is made up of 13 amino acids. V lost 5 bases, J lost 3 bases, and 10 bases lay in between. The chain's CDR3 is CASSARKDTEAFF. CDR3 coding DNA: TGTGCCAGCAGCGCAAGGAAGGACACTGAAGCTTTCTTT.

The chain couples TRBV23-1 to TRBJ2-1; 7 nucleotides line up with TRBD2. TRBV23-1 is an ORF; its function is uncertain. This CDR3 region has 15 residues. V gave up 3 bases and J gave up 6 bases; unmatched junction bases: 8. This chain's CDR3 is CASSHPVREGNEQFF. CDR3 coding DNA: TGCGCCAGCAGTCACCCGGTGAGGGAGGGCAATGAGCAGTTCTTC.

The rearrangement joins TRBV30 to TRBJ2-6; the D gene is possibly TRBD1 (5 bases). This CDR3 region has 18 residues. In germline, CDR1 is GTSNPN, CDR2 SVGIG (reference sequence). V gave up 1 base and J gave up 0 bases, with 16 bases separating them. CDR3 sequence (DNA): TGTGCCTGGAGTGACCCTTGGGGCACCCTCTCTGGGGCCAACGTCCTGACTTTC. As protein: CAWSDPWGTLSGANVLTF. The complete variable domain, with remaining parts taken from reference TRBV30 and TRBJ2-6, reads SQTIHQWPATLVQPVGSPLSLECTVEGTSNPNLYWYRQAAGRGLQLLFYSVGIGQISSEVPQNLSASRPQDRQFILSSKKLLLSDSGFYLCAWSDPWGTLSGANVLTFGAGSRLTVL.

This clone occurred once. CDR3 loop: CASSQGRGDTEAFF. The CDR3 nucleotides read TGCGCCAGCAGCCAAGGCAGAGGGGACACTGAAGCTTTCTTT. The rearrangement links TRBV4-3 to TRBJ1-1; a possible D gene is TRBD1 (5 bases). Germline assignment: CDR1 LGHNA and CDR2 YSLEER. The CDR3 has 14 residues. Trimming removed 1 base at V and 3 bases at J, with 9 bases between.

Note on this clone: At one end, the junction sequence differs from germline, possibly due to a read error. The V gene is TRBV18, the J gene TRBJ2-7; TRBD1 matches 12 bases. The CDR3 runs 15 residues. CDR1 and CDR2 from the germline V gene are KGHSH and LQKENI. The chain's CDR3 is CASSEQPGQGAEICF. The DNA of the CDR3 is TGTGCCAGCTCAGAACAGCCGGGACAGGGGGCTGAGATTTGCTTC.

The chain combines TRBV6-1 with TRBJ1-5; tentatively, D is TRBD1 (6 bases). The CDR3 spans 17 residues. Germline CDR1 is MNHNS and CDR2 is SASEGT. V was cut by 2 bases and J by 2 bases, with 16 bases left in between. The CDR3 nucleotides are TGTGCCAGCAGTGAAAAGATAGAGACAGGCGGCAATCAGCCCCAGCATTTT. Translation: CASSEKIETGGNQPQHF.

The rearrangement uses TRBV27 and TRBJ2-7, with D possibly matching TRBD2 (7 bases). The CDR3 is 14 amino acids. Trimming removed 3 bases from V and 4 bases from J, with 13 bases in between. In germline, CDR1 is MNHEY, CDR2 SMNVEV (reference sequence). For the CDR3, the DNA is TGTGCCAGCAGTTTTGGGGGGGGGCTGTACGAGCAGTACTTC. It yields the protein CASSFGGGLYEQYF.

This clone was seen a handful of times. The V gene is TRBV25-1, the J gene TRBJ2-7; maybe TRBD1 (5 bases). V lost 4 bases and J 5 bases, leaving 12 bases between the germline ends. Germline V gene data show CDR1 as MGHDK and CDR2 as SYGVNS. This CDR3 contains 13 residues. Here the CDR3 reads CASSGGRVHEQYF. CDR3 DNA: TGTGCCAGCAGTGGGGGCAGGGTCCACGAGCAGTACTTC.

V usage is TRBV4-2 and J usage is TRBJ1-1; D not resolved. The V end was cut by 0 bases, the J end by 5 bases, with 13 bases between. CDR3 size: 15 residues. Germline CDR1 and CDR2: LGHNA and YNFKEQ. The CDR3 loop is CASSQDTAVLTEAFF. The CDR3 nucleotides read TGTGCCAGCAGCCAAGATACAGCGGTATTGACTGAAGCTTTCTTT.

This clone has only one observation. The V call is TRBV18, the J call TRBJ2-2; D not certain. The V end was cut by 3 bases, the J end by 7 bases, with 9 bases between. Germline-derived CDR1 and CDR2 are KGHSH and LQKENI. The CDR3 covers 13 residues. The CDR3: CASSPMVDGELFF. Here the CDR3 DNA reads TGTGCCAGCTCACCGATGGTAGACGGGGAGCTGTTTTTT.

The rearrangement links TRBV2 to TRBJ1-5; no clear D. Between the trimmed V and J ends, which lost 6 bases and 16 bases, there was a span of 19 bases. The CDR3 length is 12 residues. The germline V gene encodes CDR1 SNHLY and CDR2 FYNNEI. The CDR3 DNA sequence: TGTGCCAGCAGAGAACATAATAGCCCCTGCCATTTT. Translated, it gives CASREHNSPCHF.

The chain links TRBV6-5 to TRBJ2-6; 7 positions agree with TRBD1. With V trimmed by 4 bases and J by 4 bases, 4 bases remained unmatched. CDR1 is MNHEY and CDR2 is SVGAGI in the germline V gene. The CDR3 loop spans 15 amino acids. CDR3 amino acids: CASSLQGTGANVLTF. DNA of the CDR3: TGTGCCAGCAGTTTACAGGGGACCGGGGCCAACGTCCTGACTTTC.